This T cell receptor (beta chain) is drawn from a study of cytomegalovirus exposure and HLA in healthy donors. As for this clone: The target antigen is unknown.

Whole-study findings and limits: A few V segments could not be told apart, such as TRBV6-2 and TRBV6-3, and were left out.

CDR3 length: 14 residues. V trimming: 7 bases; J trimming: 0 bases; junction bases outside the gene matches: 5. Germline CDR1 reads LNHDA; CDR2 reads SQIVND (reference sequence). PCR primers comprised 60 Vbeta and 13 Jbeta primers. The method was immunoSEQ multiplex PCR; TCRdb's version includes in-frame clones alone and lacks a portion of them. The data show more than 100,000 clones, about 86% seen once. Specimen: PBMCs. The source of this sequence is a woman in her 30s in good health and CMV-seronegative. The chain has TRBV19 and TRBJ1-2; TRBD1 aligns across 7 bases. Here the CDR3 reads CASKDRPANYGYTF. The CDR3 DNA follows: TGTGCCAGTAAGGACAGGCCTGCTAACTATGGCTACACCTTC.